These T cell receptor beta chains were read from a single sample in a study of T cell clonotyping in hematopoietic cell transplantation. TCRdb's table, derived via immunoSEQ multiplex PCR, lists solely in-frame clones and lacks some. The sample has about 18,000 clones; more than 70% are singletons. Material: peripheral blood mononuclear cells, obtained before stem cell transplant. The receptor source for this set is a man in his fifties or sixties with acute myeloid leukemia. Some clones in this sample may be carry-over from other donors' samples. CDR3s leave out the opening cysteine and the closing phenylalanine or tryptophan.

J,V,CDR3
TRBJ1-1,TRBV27,ASAALWGGTEAF
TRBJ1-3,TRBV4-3,ASSQDYVAGNTIY
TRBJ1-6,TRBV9,ASSVDRVASPLH
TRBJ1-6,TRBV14,ASSQDRGSYNSPLH
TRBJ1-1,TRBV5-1,ASSLDKQGAFEAF
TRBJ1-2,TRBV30,AWSRDGFYGYT
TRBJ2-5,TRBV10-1,ASILAGVSETQY
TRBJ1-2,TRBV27,ASSLRGSGGYGYT
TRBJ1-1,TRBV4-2,ASSQEIRTEAF
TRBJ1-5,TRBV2,ASRGPGQPQH
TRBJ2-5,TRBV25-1,ASSGLGTGVPETQY
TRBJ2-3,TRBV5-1,ASSFGGGGMTDTQY
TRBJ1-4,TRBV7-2,ASSPGRAGGEKLF
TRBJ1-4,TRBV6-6,ASSYPSQGGEKLF
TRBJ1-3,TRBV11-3,ASSLGGPGNTIY
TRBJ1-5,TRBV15,ATSRDLNQPQH
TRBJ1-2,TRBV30,ARGSDRGPYGYT
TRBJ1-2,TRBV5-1,ASTASSDRRLYGYT
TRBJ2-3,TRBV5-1,ASSLDDNELGDTQY
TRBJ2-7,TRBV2,ASSELWSGGTAGEQY
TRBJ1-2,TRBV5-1,ASSLAGTGFSYT
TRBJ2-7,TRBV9,ASSLEMTGGYEQY
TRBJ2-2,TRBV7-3,ASSPGTMNTGELF
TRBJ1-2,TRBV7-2,ASSLATGGPNANGYT
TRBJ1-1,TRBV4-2,ASSQSSNTEAF
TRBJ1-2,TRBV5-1,ASSLDSTYGYT
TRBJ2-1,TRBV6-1,ASSSQGPHNEQF
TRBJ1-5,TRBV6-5,ASSYAQGANQPQH
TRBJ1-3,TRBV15,ATSRDSTLGGNTIY
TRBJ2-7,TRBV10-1,ASSDPTDSSYEQY
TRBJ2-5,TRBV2,ASSEEETQY
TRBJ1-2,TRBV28,ASRTSGAYGYT
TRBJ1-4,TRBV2,ASSAGTGPGTNEKLF
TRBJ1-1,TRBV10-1,ASSTTGLSSWNTEAF
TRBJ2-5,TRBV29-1,SVEARRGYGETQY
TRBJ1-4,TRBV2,ASSEALGVGEKLF
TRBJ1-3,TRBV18,ASSPPPSLGNTIY
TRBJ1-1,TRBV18,ASSPQGVAPAF
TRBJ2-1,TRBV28,ASSWDRPGHEQF
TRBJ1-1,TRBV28,ASSRGYTEAF